The entry below gives a single T cell receptor (beta chain) sequence along with its context. This clonotype was counted at least ten times. Its specific antigen is unknown. No base-level quality is on record; no much larger clone is a single base apart. This entry is derived from a study of T cells in Graves' hyperthyroidism and ophthalmopathy (dated by TCRdb to the late 2010s). Regarding the study in general: Peripheral blood samples were taken at the time of initial diagnosis, prior to any treatment. TCR Vbeta CDR3 sequencing of approximately 140 peripheral blood samples (under 45 ophthalmopathy, 75 to 85 hyperthyroidism and roughly 17 progressor patients) is reported in the paper. The study also compared thyroid tissue and blood T-cell repertoires from several Graves' hyperthyroidism patients. After blood sampling, hyperthyroidism patients were treated with methimazole at a starting dose of 30 mg daily, and ophthalmopathy patients were treated with high-dose intravenous methylprednisolone. A discovery cohort of about 95 patients, roughly 40 with Graves' ophthalmopathy and fewer than 65 with stable Graves' hyperthyroidism, was used to find distinguishing TCR V-J signatures. The 90 or so discovery patients were randomly split 7:3 into training and test sets. Prospective prediction of ophthalmopathy was tested in an independent validation cohort of under 20 hyperthyroidism patients and 17 patients who later progressed to ophthalmopathy. Results the study describes overall, beyond this receptor: In validation, the model predicted progression to ophthalmopathy a median of 6.5 months before onset, with over 60% sensitivity and 72.22% specificity. In cross-validation, a model built on a 13 V-J signature told ophthalmopathy apart from stable hyperthyroidism with 87.88% sensitivity and approximately 84% specificity, and in testing the same model reached 80%/75%. Most expanded thyroid clonotypes (frequency above 0.001) were also detected in blood, a finding suggesting that blood repertoires may reflect thyroid immune responses. No statistical method was used to set the sample size in advance, and investigators knew the group allocation.

The TCR beta CDR3 regions were amplified from the RNA transcripts. For the first round of RT-PCR on the TCR CDR3, the HTBI primer set was used together with the Qiagen OneStep RT-PCR kit. Libraries were constructed in a second round of multiplex PCR, after which size selection and purification were carried out. Libraries were sequenced paired-end with 100 bp reads on an Illumina HiSeq2000. On the study's bioinformatics: SOAPnuke was used to process the raw data, removing reads that contained adapters or uncalled bases, had a mean Phred below 15, or lacked an exact match to the constant primer or identifier. High-quality paired reads were merged with COPE v1.2.5, and unique nucleotide sequences were defined as clonotypes. MiTCR v1.1 was used to align clonotypes to the IMGT TRBV, TRBD and TRBJ reference segments. The analysis included only V-J combinations with a frequency above 0.0001, which together covered 99.2% of the repertoires. A TCS score was defined as the ratio of F50 (clonal expansion) to E x V (chaos), with BLOSUM62-based TCRdist applied between CDR3 peptides within each V-J. Welch's t-statistics and random forest reduced 514 V-J features to fewer than 15, which were used in a naive Bayes classifier (R e1071). TCRdb's own reprocessing of the public reads used fastp at Q25 and MiXCR and kept productive beta chains. Entries are consolidated by CDR3 protein sequence, retaining the most common genes and DNA. These V and J calls originate from TCRdb's pipeline instead of the authors' own analysis. In this sample the table shows 300,000 to 450,000 distinct CDR3 sequences, approximately 14% of which occur a single time. The ten largest clonotypes hold about 18% of the sample.

The trim is 5 bases for V and 4 bases for J, with a gap of 15 bases between the germline ends. CDR1 and CDR2, looked up from the germline V gene (reference sequence), are LNHDA and SQIVND. Taken from cysteine to phenylalanine, the CDR3 has 15 residues. The entry retains the CDR3 DNA only, 45 bases that are in frame from base 1. Ophthalmopathy patients had moderately to severely active disease, with a Clinical Activity Score of 3 or more, a NOSPECS grade of 4 or more, and a disease duration of less than 3 months. Any patient with an uncontrolled infection, another autoimmune disease, pregnancy or lactation was excluded. Clinical symptoms, serum thyroxine and TRAb, thyroid ultrasound, and orbital computed tomography formed the basis for the diagnoses. PBMCs were separated from roughly 10 ml of fresh peripheral blood using Ficoll-Paque density gradient centrifugation. Total RNA was extracted using Trizol reagent, and RNA quality was assessed on an Agilent 2100 Bioanalyzer.

This receptor was obtained from a woman in her 30s with Graves' ophthalmopathy. Recombination connected TRBV19 to TRBJ1-5; the D gene cannot be resolved reliably. The specimen sequenced was blood. The CDR3 protein: CASSDISLRNQPQHF. The DNA sequence reads TGTGCCAGTAGTGACATATCGCTCCGAAATCAGCCCCAGCATTTT. The CDR3, completed at both ends by the reference TRBV19 and TRBJ1-5 genes, gives the full variable domain DGGITQSPKYLFRKEGQNVTLSCEQNLNHDAMYWYRQDPGQGLRLIYYSQIVNDFQKGDIAEGYSVSREKKESFPLTVTSAQKNPTAFYLCASSDISLRNQPQHFGDGTRLSIL.